This T cell receptor (beta chain) derives from a study of T cells in Graves' hyperthyroidism and ophthalmopathy. TCR beta CDR3 regions were amplified from RNA. The study used the HTBI primer set for a first-round RT-PCR of the TCR CDR3. Each CDR3 protein gets one entry after TCRdb re-called the multiplex PCR reads with MiXCR. Counted here are roughly 740,000 distinct CDR3 sequences, roughly 15% occurring once; the ten biggest clones make up around 7.7%. Study results and caveats: Separation of ophthalmopathy from stable hyperthyroidism was achieved by a 13 V-J model. Most clonotypes expanded in thyroid above 0.001 were likewise present in blood.

This clonotype was detected many times. As yet, its antigen is unknown. CDR3 size: 15 residues. J lost 2 bases, V lost 3 bases, and 3 bases had no gene match. Specimen: blood. The origin of this receptor is a man aged 18 to 29 with Graves' hyperthyroidism. The chain combines TRBV12-3 or TRBV12-4 with TRBJ2-1, with TRBD2 matching over 8 bases. For the CDR3, the DNA is TGTGCCAGCAGTTTCGGACTAGCAGCCTACAATGAGCAGTTCTTC. Amino acids: CASSFGLAAYNEQFF.